The present TCR beta chain was sequenced within a study of tumor and adjacent non-tumor tissue in lung cancer (dated 2018 in TCRdb). For context, the study as a whole: Patients with adenocarcinoma (approximately 13), squamous cell carcinoma (2) and small cell lung cancer (1) were included in the cohort. Sequencing generated a total of 130,000,000 or so productive TCRbeta reads, averaging around 4.2 million reads per sample. The roughly 15 enrolled patients, of whom roughly 10 were men and 5 were women, were aged roughly 30 to 85 years and were diagnosed with TNM stage I to III disease. The study compared bulk TCRbeta repertoires from lung tumor tissue and matched distant non-tumor lung tissue of some 15 lung cancer patients. For each patient, one tumor sample and one normal lung sample were taken, giving thirty paired specimens that underwent TCRbeta CDR3 sequencing. Overall study results and their limits: Neither the sequencing platform nor unique molecular identifiers are named or mentioned anywhere in the methods. A significantly larger cumulative share of the repertoire was made up by the top 100 clones in normal lung than in tumor tissue. TCR diversity (inverse Simpson) was significantly higher in tumor than in normal lung tissue (approximately 440 vs 150, P = 0.0075, Mann-Whitney U test). TCR diversity was significantly higher in younger patients, and higher tumor TCR diversity was associated with shorter overall and disease-free survival. Only roughly 14 patients were in the cohort, and the authors stated that larger samples and more detailed clinical data are needed. Because peripheral blood was not sequenced, the blood TCRbeta repertoires of the lung cancer patients in the study went unexamined.

RNA was isolated from bulk, unsorted tissue, and RNA quality was assessed with a NanoDrop ND-1000 and an Agilent 2100. Newly diagnosed lung cancer patients without prior chemotherapy who had been admitted for thoracic surgery in China between August and November 2014 were enrolled as donors. The study excluded patients who had received radiotherapy or chemotherapy before or who had another cancer at the same time. Pieces of surgical tissue measuring about 1-2 cm3 were kept in RNAlater solution and stored at -80 degrees C until use. Only one count was recorded for this clonotype. No antigen is known for it. At one of its ends the junction is not consistent with the germline gene, which may arise from a read error. Library method: multiplex PCR. Sequencing was performed on an Illumina HiSeq 2500. TCRbeta libraries were built by three rounds of nested PCR using primers (Table S4), following protocols modified from ARM-PCR. Before sequencing, PCR products of 200-500 bp were excised from the gel and purified with the QIAquick gel extraction kit. The original methods were these. Trimmomatic was used to clean the reads, FLASH merged the cleaned reads into complete CDR3 sequences, and MiTCR assigned the sequences to V(D)J germline segments. Clonal diversity was calculated as the inverse Simpson's index using VDJtools. In-frame sequences without a premature stop codon were defined as productive reads. Through fastp at Q25 and MiXCR, TCRdb rebuilt clones from the public reads, retaining in-frame beta chains. Rows are unified per CDR3 protein, each entry keeping the most common DNA and genes. The V and J calls follow TCRdb's processing rather than the paper's. Across this sample there are about 78,000 distinct CDR3 sequences, with over 80% seen only once. Jointly, the top ten make up about 14% of the sample.

CDR1 and CDR2 are drawn from the germline V gene: SGHNT, YENEEA. Its CDR3 holds 17 amino acids, cysteine through phenylalanine. CDR3 DNA only is kept here, 51 bases in frame from base 1. This clonotype was sampled from a woman aged 45-59 years with non-small cell lung cancer. The sequence joins TRBV11-3 to TRBJ2-1; the D element could tentatively be TRBD1 or TRBD2, as 7 bases agree for each. Material for sequencing was lung tumor tissue. The DNA sequence is given as TGTGTCAGCAGCCCCTCTTCGACAGGGAGGGGGTCCAATATGCAGTTCTTC. Translated, this is CVSSPSSTGRGSNMQFF.